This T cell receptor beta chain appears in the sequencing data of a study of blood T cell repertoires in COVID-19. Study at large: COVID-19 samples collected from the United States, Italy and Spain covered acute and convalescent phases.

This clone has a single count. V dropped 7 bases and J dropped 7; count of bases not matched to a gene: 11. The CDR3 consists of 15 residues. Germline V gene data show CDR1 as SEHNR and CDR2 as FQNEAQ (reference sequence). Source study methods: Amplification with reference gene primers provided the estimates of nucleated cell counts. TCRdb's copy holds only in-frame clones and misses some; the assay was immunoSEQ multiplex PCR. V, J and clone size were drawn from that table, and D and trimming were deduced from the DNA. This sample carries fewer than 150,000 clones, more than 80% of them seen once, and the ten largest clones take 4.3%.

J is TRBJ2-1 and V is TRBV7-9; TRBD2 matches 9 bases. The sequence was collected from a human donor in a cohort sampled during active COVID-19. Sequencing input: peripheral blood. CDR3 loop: CASTPSGREGNEQFF. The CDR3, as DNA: TGTGCCAGCACCCCCTCCGGGCGGGAGGGGAATGAGCAGTTCTTC.